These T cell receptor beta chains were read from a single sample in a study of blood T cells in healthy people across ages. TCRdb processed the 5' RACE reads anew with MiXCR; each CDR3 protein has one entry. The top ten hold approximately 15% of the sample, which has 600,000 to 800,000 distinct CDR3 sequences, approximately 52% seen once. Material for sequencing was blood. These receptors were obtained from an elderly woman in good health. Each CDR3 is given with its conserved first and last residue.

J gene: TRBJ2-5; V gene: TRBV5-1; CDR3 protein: CASSLFLAVETQYF
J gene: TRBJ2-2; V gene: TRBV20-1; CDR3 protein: CSARPSGTSGELFF
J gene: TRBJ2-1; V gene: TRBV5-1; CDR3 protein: CASSSTSGGNNEQFF
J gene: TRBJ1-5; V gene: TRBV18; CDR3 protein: CASSPTQDQPQHF
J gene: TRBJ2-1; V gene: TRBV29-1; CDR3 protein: CSVEHSRSSYNEQFF
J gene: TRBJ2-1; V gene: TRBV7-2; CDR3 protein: CASSLDGTSYFDEQFF
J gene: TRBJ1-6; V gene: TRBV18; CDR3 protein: CATGQGESNSPLHF
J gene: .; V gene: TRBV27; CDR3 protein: CASSLRGWAETQYF
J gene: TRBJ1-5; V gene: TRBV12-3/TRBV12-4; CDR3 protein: CASSFSDQPQHF
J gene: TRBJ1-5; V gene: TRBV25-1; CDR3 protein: CASSGGTGGPLSNQPQHF
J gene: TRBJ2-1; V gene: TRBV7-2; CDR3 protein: CASSLRGTGNNEQFF
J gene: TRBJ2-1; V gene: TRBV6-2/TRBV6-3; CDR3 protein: CASSSYLAGTLSYNEQFF
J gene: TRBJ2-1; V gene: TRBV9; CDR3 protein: CASGGLPDYPYNEQFF
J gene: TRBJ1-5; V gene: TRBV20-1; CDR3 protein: CSASEGFRGNHQPQHF
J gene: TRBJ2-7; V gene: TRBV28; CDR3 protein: CASSSDRFSYEQYF
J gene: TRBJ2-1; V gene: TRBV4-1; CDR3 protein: CASSQEAPHSQGWNNEQFF
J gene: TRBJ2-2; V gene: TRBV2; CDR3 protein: CASSETALGVGELFF